The entry below describes one T cell receptor beta chain. Its antigen is unknown. The sample originates from a study of siplizumab effects on memory and regulatory T cells. Study-wide results and limits: There was no confirmation of the suppressive function of proliferating Tregs from siplizumab cultures.

Clones were read by immunoSEQ multiplex PCR, and TCRdb kept only the in-frame ones, dropping some. The repertoire consists of 94,000 or so clones, with roughly 93% occurring once and the leading ten covering over 5%. Germline CDR1 and CDR2: SGHNT and YYREEE (reference sequence). V gave up 7 bases and J gave up 0 bases, with 13 bases separating them. The CDR3 extends over 14 amino acids. The clonotype was recovered from a human donor in good health. The rearrangement links TRBV5-4 to TRBJ1-1; D is unclear. The material sequenced was CD8+ T cells sorted from blood. This CDR3 is CASGDSGLNTEAFF. Here the CDR3 DNA reads TGTGCCAGCGGGGATTCGGGGTTGAACACTGAAGCTTTCTTT.